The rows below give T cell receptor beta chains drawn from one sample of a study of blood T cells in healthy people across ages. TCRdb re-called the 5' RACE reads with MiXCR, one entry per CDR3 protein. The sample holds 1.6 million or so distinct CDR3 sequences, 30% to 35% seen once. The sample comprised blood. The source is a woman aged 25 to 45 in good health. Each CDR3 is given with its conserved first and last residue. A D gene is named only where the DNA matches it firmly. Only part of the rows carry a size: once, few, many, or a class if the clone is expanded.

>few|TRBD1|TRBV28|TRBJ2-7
TGTGCCAGCAGTTTACAAAGAGGACAGGTCAACTCCTACGAGCAGTACTTC
CASSLQRGQVNSYEQYF
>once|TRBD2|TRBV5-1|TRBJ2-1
TGCGCCAGCAGCACGCATGCCACGGGGGGGCTAGGAAAAAATGAGCAGTTCTTC
CASSTHATGGLGKNEQFF
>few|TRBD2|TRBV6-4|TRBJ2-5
TGTGCCAGCAGTGACTCGAAGGCTAGCGGGGGGCCTAAAGAGACCCAGTACTTC
CASSDSKASGGPKETQYF
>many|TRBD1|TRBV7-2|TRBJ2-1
TGTGCCAGCAGCTCCGACAGGGATGAGCAGTTCTTC
CASSSDRDEQFF
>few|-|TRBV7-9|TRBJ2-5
TGTGCCAGCAGTCCGGAGTCCGTGGAGACCCAGTACTTC
CASSPESVETQYF
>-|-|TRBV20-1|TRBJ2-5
TGCAGTGCTAGTTACGGGCGAATGGAGACCCAGTACTTC
CSASYGRMETQYF
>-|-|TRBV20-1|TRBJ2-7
TGCAGTGTTCTCGCATCCTACGAGCAGTACTTC
CSVLASYEQYF
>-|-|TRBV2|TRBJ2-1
TGTGCCAGCAGTGAATTCAGGGACAATGAGCAGTTCTTC
CASSEFRDNEQFF
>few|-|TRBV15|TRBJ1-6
TGTGCCACCAGCAGAGATGTGGCCGGCGGTTCACCCCTCCACTTT
CATSRDVAGGSPLHF
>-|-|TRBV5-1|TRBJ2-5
TGCGCCAGCAGCCCGGTCTTGGGGGGGGGCAAGCAAGAGACCCAGTACTTC
CASSPVLGGGKQETQYF
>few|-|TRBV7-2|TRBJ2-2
TGTGCCAGCTACCCCGGGACTTTTACCACCGGGGAGCTGTTTTTT
CASYPGTFTTGELFF
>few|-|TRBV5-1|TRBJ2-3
TGCGCCAGCAGTCCCAGGGGTACAGGTCGGAGGGGAGATACGCAGTATTTT
CASSPRGTGRRGDTQYF
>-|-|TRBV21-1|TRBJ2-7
TGTGCCAGCAGCCCCGATAGAAGGGTCCCCTACGAGCAGTACTTC
CASSPDRRVPYEQYF
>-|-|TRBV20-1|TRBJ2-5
TGCAGTGCTGCTAACGCCTACCTTCAAGAGACCCAGTACTTC
CSAANAYLQETQYF
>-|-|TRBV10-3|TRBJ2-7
TGTGCCATCAGTTCAGGGGAATCGGGCGAGCAGTACTTC
CAISSGESGEQYF
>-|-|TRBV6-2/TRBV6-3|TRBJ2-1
TGTGCCAGCACCGGGAGCATCTACAATGAGCAGTTCTTC
CASTGSIYNEQFF
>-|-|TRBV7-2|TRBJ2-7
TGTGCCAGCAGCTTAGGGTATTTGAGCTCCTACGAGCAGTACTTC
CASSLGYLSSYEQYF
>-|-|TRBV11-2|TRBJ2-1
TGTGCCTGCAGCTTAAACAGATACAATGAGCAGTTCTTC
CACSLNRYNEQFF
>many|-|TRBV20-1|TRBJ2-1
TGCAGTGCTAGCCTTCCGGGACTGACCTACAATGAGCAGTTCTTC
CSASLPGLTYNEQFF
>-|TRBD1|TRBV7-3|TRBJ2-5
TGTGCCAGCAGCTCGAAAAGGGACAGAGTCCAGTACTTC
CASSSKRDRVQYF
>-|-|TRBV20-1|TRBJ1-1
TGCAGTGCTACGCGGGGTGGGGCAGGAGCTTTCTTT
CSATRGGAGAFF
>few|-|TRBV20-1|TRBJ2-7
TGCAGTGCTAGCCCCGCGACATCAGGATACGAGCAGTACTTC
CSASPATSGYEQYF
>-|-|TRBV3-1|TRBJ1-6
TGTGCCAGCAGCCAAGAGTTACTTGGCCCCAATTCACCCCTCCACTTT
CASSQELLGPNSPLHF
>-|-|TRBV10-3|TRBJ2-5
TGTGCCATCAGAACGGCAGGGGCAGAGACCCAGTACTTC
CAIRTAGAETQYF
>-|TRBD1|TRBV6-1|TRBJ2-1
TGTGCCAGCAGCCTAAGAGGACAGGCGAGAACCTACAATGAGCAGTTCTTC
CASSLRGQARTYNEQFF
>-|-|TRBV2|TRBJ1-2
TGTGCCAGCAGATCCGGGACGGGGGCGGTCGGCTACACCTTC
CASRSGTGAVGYTF
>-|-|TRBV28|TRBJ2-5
TGTGCCAGCTATAAACAGGGCAGTGGGCAGGAGACCCAGTACTTC
CASYKQGSGQETQYF